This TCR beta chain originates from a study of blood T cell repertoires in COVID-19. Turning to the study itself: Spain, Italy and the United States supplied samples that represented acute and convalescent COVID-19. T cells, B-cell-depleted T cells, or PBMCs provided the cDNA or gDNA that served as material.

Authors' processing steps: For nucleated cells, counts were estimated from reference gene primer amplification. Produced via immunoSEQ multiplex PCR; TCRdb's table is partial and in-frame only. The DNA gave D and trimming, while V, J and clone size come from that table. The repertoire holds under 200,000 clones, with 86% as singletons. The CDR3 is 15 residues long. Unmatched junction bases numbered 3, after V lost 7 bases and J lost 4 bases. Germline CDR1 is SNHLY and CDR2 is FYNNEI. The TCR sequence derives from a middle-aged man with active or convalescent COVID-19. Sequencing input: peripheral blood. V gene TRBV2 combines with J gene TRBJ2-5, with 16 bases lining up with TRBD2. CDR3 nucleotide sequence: TGTGCCAGCAAGGGGACTAGCGGGGGGGTAGAGACCCAGTACTTC. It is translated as CASKGTSGGVETQYF.